Presented here are 23 T cell receptor beta chains from one specimen sequenced in a study of cytomegalovirus exposure and HLA in healthy donors. The method was immunoSEQ multiplex PCR; TCRdb's version includes in-frame clones alone and lacks a portion of them. The profile shows 130,000 or so clones, roughly nine tenths of them singletons. Sequenced input: PBMCs. The receptors shown here come from a woman aged 18 to 35 in good health and CMV-seronegative.

V is TRBV15 and J is TRBJ1-1, with D unresolved. There are 15 residues in the CDR3. Trimming cost V 0 bases and J 5 bases, with 13 bases left between them. Germline CDR1 is LNHNV and CDR2 is YYDKDF (reference sequence). The chain's CDR3 is CATSRDRGWRTEAFF. CDR3 DNA: TGTGCCACCAGCAGAGATCGGGGTTGGCGGACTGAAGCTTTCTTT.

V is TRBV11-3 and J is TRBJ2-3, with no clear D. Between the trimmed V and J ends, which lost 3 bases and 1 base, there was a span of 5 bases. This CDR3 has 13 residues. In germline, CDR1 is SGHNT, CDR2 YENEEA. In nucleotides, the CDR3 is TGTGCCAGCAGCTTTCCCGGCACAGATACGCAGTATTTT. It is translated as CASSFPGTDTQYF.

The V gene is TRBV4-1, the J gene TRBJ2-3; tentative D call: TRBD1 (5 bases). CDR1 and CDR2 (germline): MGHRA, YSYEKL. The CDR3 covers 15 residues. Trimming removed 1 base at V and 0 bases at J, with 8 bases between. CDR3 in DNA: TGCGCCAGCAGCCAAGTAGGGGTGAGCACAGATACGCAGTATTTT. Translated: CASSQVGVSTDTQYF.

The CDR3: CSRNSYNEQFF. The CDR3 region has the DNA TGCAGTCGTAACAGCTACAATGAGCAGTTCTTC. The chain combines TRBV20-1 with TRBJ2-1; D not resolved. The V and J ends lost 8 bases and 3 bases respectively, with 8 bases between them. The CDR3 covers 11 residues. CDR1 and CDR2 from the germline V gene are DFQATT and SNEGSKA (reference sequence).

The chain links TRBV29-1 to TRBJ2-7; a possible D gene is TRBD2 (5 bases). The CDR3 is made up of 13 amino acids. Germline V CDR1 and CDR2: SQVTM, ANQGSEA. The V gene lost 4 bases and the J gene lost 1 base, with 11 bases spanning the gap. CDR3 protein: CSVGSSRSYEQYF. The CDR3 bases are TGCAGCGTTGGGTCTAGCAGGTCCTACGAGCAGTACTTC.

The J gene is TRBJ1-4, the V gene TRBV19, with 7 bases aligning to TRBD1. This CDR3 contains 13 residues. Germline trimming cut 5 bases from V and 13 bases from J; bases unmatched to any gene: 10. Germline V CDR1 and CDR2: LNHDA, SQIVND (reference sequence). CDR3 coding DNA: TGTGCCAGTAGTGGTTGGACAGGTTCCGGACTGTTTTTT. Translated, it gives CASSGWTGSGLFF.

The gene calls are TRBV6-5 and TRBJ1-3; TRBD1 aligns across 11 bases. Germline loops: CDR1 MNHEY, CDR2 SVGAGI. V shed 4 bases and J 2 bases; nucleotides not matched to a gene: 4. The CDR3 has 16 amino acids. The CDR3 DNA reads TGTGCCAGCAGTTCACCGGGACAGGGGGCTGGAAACACCATATATTTT. Encoded protein: CASSSPGQGAGNTIYF.

This chain connects TRBV7-9 to TRBJ2-1, with a possible D match to TRBD1 (5 bases). Trimming stripped 0 bases from V and 5 bases from J, with 11 bases between. The CDR3 totals 15 residues. Germline values: CDR1 SEHNR, CDR2 FQNEAQ (reference sequence). For the CDR3, the DNA is TGTGCCAGCAGCTTAGCGGGGCAGGGAAACAATGAGCAGTTCTTC. As protein: CASSLAGQGNNEQFF.

The chain uses TRBV6-1 and TRBJ1-5, with 7 positions matching TRBD1. Germline trimming cut 2 bases from V and 0 bases from J; bases unmatched to any gene: 13. CDR1 is MNHNS, CDR2 SASEGT, per germline. CDR3 length equals 19 residues. CDR3 amino acids: CASSEIYRQGGYSNQPQHF. The CDR3 nucleotides read TGTGCCAGCAGTGAAATCTACCGACAGGGAGGTTATAGCAATCAGCCCCAGCATTTT.

The chain links TRBV5-6 to TRBJ1-1; TRBD1 agrees at 9 bases. V lost 4 bases and J lost 9; bases outside the gene matches: 13. CDR1 SGHDT and CDR2 YYEEEE come from the germline V gene. The CDR3 runs to 15 residues. CDR3 nucleotide sequence: TGTGCCAGCAGCGGACCGGGACAGGGAGGACAGAAAGCTTTCTTT. It specifies CASSGPGQGGQKAFF.

The chain employs TRBV6-5 and TRBJ2-7; a weak D match, TRBD1 (6 bases). Germline lookup yields CDR1 MNHEY and CDR2 SVGAGI. The V and J ends lost 5 bases and 3 bases respectively, with 14 bases between them. The CDR3 sequence is 14 residues long. CDR3 bases: TGTGCCAGCAGTCGACAGGATACTTTCTACGAGCAGTACTTC. Translation: CASSRQDTFYEQYF.

This sequence joins TRBV29-1 and TRBJ1-2; 7 nucleotides line up with TRBD1. This CDR3 spans 13 amino acids. V shed 6 bases, J shed 4 bases, and the junction held 8 bases outside the gene matches. The germline V gene encodes CDR1 SQVTM and CDR2 ANQGSEA. In DNA, the CDR3 is TGCAGCGTCGTGAACAGGGGTCGCTATGGCTACACCTTC. It encodes CSVVNRGRYGYTF.

This clone appeared once. This sequence joins TRBV5-1 and TRBJ2-3, with D perhaps TRBD1 (6 bases). Germline CDR1 is SGHRS and CDR2 is YFSETQ. The V end lost 4 bases, the J end lost 5 bases, and 17 bases lay between the germline ends. The CDR3 is 15 residues long. For the CDR3, the DNA is TGCGCCAGCAGCAGCACACAGGGATATCGAGATACGCAGTATTTT. It is translated as CASSSTQGYRDTQYF. Complete variable domain (other parts from reference TRBV5-1 and TRBJ2-3): KAGVTQTPRYLIKTRGQQVTLSCSPISGHRSVSWYQQTPGQGLQFLFEYFSETQRNKGNFPGRFSGRQFSNSRSEMNVSTLELGDSALYLCASSSTQGYRDTQYFGPGTRLTVL.

The chain employs TRBV10-3 and TRBJ1-4; perhaps TRBD1 as D (5 bases). Germline-derived CDR1 and CDR2 are ENHRY and SYGVKD. V was clipped by 3 bases and J by 5 bases, with 13 bases between them. There are 15 residues in the CDR3. CDR3 DNA sequence: TGTGCCATCAGTGAAATCCAGGGATCGAATGAAAAACTGTTTTTT. The encoded protein is CAISEIQGSNEKLFF.

This clone showed up many times. The chain joins TRBV11-2 to TRBJ2-5, with D possibly being TRBD1 (6 bases). Germline V CDR1 and CDR2: SGHAT, FQNNGV. CDR3 length: 15 amino acids. V lost 1 base to trimming and J lost 8 bases, with 17 bases between them. The CDR3 nucleotides are TGTGCCAGCAGCTTAGGGGGATCCGGGACATTAACCCAGTACTTC. It translates to CASSLGGSGTLTQYF.

For this clone: Other DNA sequences within the sample encode an identical CDR3. The chain couples TRBV2 to TRBJ1-1; possible D gene TRBD1, 5 bases. The length of the CDR3 is 13 residues. V was pared by 6 bases and J by 0 bases, with 8 bases between. Germline values: CDR1 SNHLY, CDR2 FYNNEI. The CDR3 spells CASRSDMNTEAFF. As DNA, the CDR3 is TGTGCCAGCAGATCGGACATGAACACTGAAGCTTTCTTT. Combining the CDR3 with reference TRBV2 and TRBJ1-1 gives the whole variable domain EPEVTQTPSHQVTQMGQEVILRCVPISNHLYFYWYRQILGQKVEFLVSFYNNEISEKSEIFDDQFSVERPDGSNFTLKIRSTKLEDSAMYFCASRSDMNTEAFFGQGTRLTVV.

This clone turned up a few times. The CDR3 region is CASSPAGTGGYEQYF. The CDR3 region has the DNA TGTGCCAGCTCACCAGCCGGGACAGGGGGTTACGAGCAGTACTTC. J is TRBJ2-7 and V is TRBV18; TRBD1 agrees at 11 bases. The ends lost 2 bases at V and 4 bases at J; junction bases unmatched: 4. Germline loops: CDR1 KGHSH, CDR2 LQKENI. This CDR3 has 15 amino acids.

The rearrangement links TRBV18 to TRBJ2-7; D remains unclear. The V end lost 0 bases, the J end lost 3 bases, and 6 bases lay between the germline ends. The CDR3 covers 13 residues. The V gene's germline CDR1 is KGHSH and CDR2 LQKENI. This CDR3 is CASSPPGYYEQYF. In nucleotides, the CDR3 is TGTGCCAGCTCACCACCGGGCTACTACGAGCAGTACTTC.

The chain employs TRBV4-1 and TRBJ2-3; 14 bases line up with TRBD2. This CDR3 has 20 residues. V lost 3 bases, J lost 1 base, and 12 bases stayed unmatched. CDR1 and CDR2 from the germline V gene are MGHRA and YSYEKL. The CDR3 DNA follows: TGCGCCAGCAGCCAGTTGCCCCCGGGACTAGCGGGGGTGGGCACAGATACGCAGTATTTT. The encoded protein is CASSQLPPGLAGVGTDTQYF.

This sequence joins TRBV13 and TRBJ1-1; the match to TRBD1 covers 11 bases. CDR1 is PRHDT, CDR2 FYEKMQ, per germline (reference sequence). The CDR3 sequence is 16 residues long. With 4 bases clipped from V and 5 bases from J, the junction kept 9 bases outside the gene matches. As DNA, the CDR3 is TGTGCCAGCAGCTCCGGGACAGGGGGATTGGGGACTGAAGCTTTCTTT. Translated, it gives CASSSGTGGLGTEAFF. The full variable domain, rest sourced from reference TRBV13 and TRBJ1-1, is AAGVIQSPRHLIKEKRETATLKCYPIPRHDTVYWYQQGPGQDPQFLISFYEKMQSDKGSIPDRFSAQQFSDYHSELNMSSLELGDSALYFCASSSGTGGLGTEAFFGQGTRLTVV.

The chain uses TRBV6-1 and TRBJ1-1, with D uncertain. The CDR3 has 14 residues. CDR1 MNHNS and CDR2 SASEGT come from the germline V gene. V was cut by 2 bases and J by 1 base, with 8 bases left in between. The CDR3: CASSELLRNTEAFF. The CDR3 DNA sequence: TGTGCCAGCAGTGAACTACTGAGGAACACTGAAGCTTTCTTT.

The chain is built from TRBV5-1 and TRBJ2-1; 12 bases match TRBD2. The CDR3 extends over 16 amino acids. Germline V gives CDR1 SGHRS, CDR2 YFSETQ. V was clipped by 1 base and J by 4 bases; unmatched bases: 3. In DNA, the CDR3 is TGCGCCAGCAGCTTGACTAGCGGGGGGCATTACAATGAGCAGTTCTTC. As protein: CASSLTSGGHYNEQFF.

The V call is TRBV29-1, the J call TRBJ1-1, with TRBD1 matching 9 bases. After removal of 3 bases from V and 7 bases from J, the junction contained 6 bases not matched to a gene. The CDR3 runs 13 residues. Germline lookup yields CDR1 SQVTM and CDR2 ANQGSEA. CDR3 DNA: TGCAGCGTTGATACAGGGGGCGGTAATGAAGCTTTCTTT. This encodes CSVDTGGGNEAFF. The whole variable domain, filled in from reference TRBV29-1 and TRBJ1-1, reads SAVISQKPSRDICQRGTSLTIQCQVDSQVTMMFWYRQQPGQSLTLIATANQGSEATYESGFVIDKFPISRPNLTFSTLTVSNMSPEDSSIYLCSVDTGGGNEAFFGQGTRLTVV.